These 10 T cell receptor beta chains originate from one sample sequenced in a study of blood T cell repertoires in COVID-19. The repertoire was sequenced with immunoSEQ multiplex PCR; TCRdb's copy has only in-frame clones and lacks some. The data hold roughly 80,000 clones, with about 87% observed a single time. Sequencing used peripheral blood. The origin of the receptors is a man over 45 with active COVID-19.

CDR3 residues: CASRDRGNEKLFF. The CDR3, as DNA: TGTGCCAGCAGGGACAGGGGTAATGAAAAACTGTTTTTT. The chain couples TRBV2 to TRBJ1-4; 9 bases match TRBD1. The CDR3 is 13 amino acids. V dropped 6 bases and J dropped 4; count of bases not matched to a gene: 0. CDR1 is SNHLY and CDR2 is FYNNEI in the germline V gene.

V usage is TRBV6-4 and J usage is TRBJ2-7, with 7 bases lining up with TRBD1. Germline V gene sequence: CDR1 MRHNA, CDR2 SNTAGT. The J segment lost 0 bases and the V segment lost 3 bases, leaving 2 bases of the junction unmatched. This CDR3 region has 14 residues. The CDR3 is CASSENRGSYEQYF. The CDR3 DNA reads as TGTGCCAGCAGTGAAAACAGGGGCTCCTACGAGCAGTACTTC.

V gene TRBV7-2 combines with J gene TRBJ1-1; no clear D gene. CDR1 is SGHTA and CDR2 is FQGNSA in the germline V gene. CDR3 length: 14 residues. V gave up 6 bases and J gave up 6 bases, with 17 bases separating them. As DNA, the CDR3 is TGTGCCAGCAGACTAGCCTCTGGGGTGGCTGAAGCTTTCTTT. Its protein is CASRLASGVAEAFF.

This chain joins TRBV6-5 and TRBJ2-1; D gene ambiguous. Per the germline V gene, CDR1 is MNHEY and CDR2 is SVGAGI. This CDR3 is 13 amino acids long. V was cut by 6 bases and J by 1 base, with 7 bases left in between. The CDR3 is CASSPLSYNEQFF. CDR3 DNA: TGTGCCAGCAGCCCCCTTTCCTACAATGAGCAGTTCTTC.

The chain uses TRBV5-1 and TRBJ2-2, with a tentative D call TRBD2 (6 bases). V was clipped by 6 bases and J by 7 bases, with 19 bases between them. Germline V CDR1 and CDR2: SGHRS, YFSETQ. The CDR3 has 15 amino acids. This CDR3 reads CASTLNSMGGGELFF. CDR3 nucleotides: TGCGCCAGCACCCTAAACTCGATGGGAGGCGGGGAGCTGTTTTTT.

The rearrangement links TRBV6-6 to TRBJ1-1, with 10 bases lining up with TRBD1. Germline CDR1 is MNHNY and CDR2 is SVGAGI (reference sequence). After removal of 8 bases from V and 2 bases from J, the junction contained 5 bases not matched to a gene. This CDR3 region has 14 residues. This CDR3 reads CASGDRGDNTEAFF. In DNA form, the CDR3 reads TGTGCCAGCGGGGACAGGGGCGACAACACTGAAGCTTTCTTT.

The CDR3 DNA reads as TGTGCCAGCAGCCCCACACAGGGGGCGGGCACCGGGGAGCTGTTTTTT. Translating gives CASSPTQGAGTGELFF. This chain joins TRBV7-9 and TRBJ2-2; 9 positions match TRBD1. The V gene's germline CDR1 is SEHNR and CDR2 FQNEAQ (reference sequence). CDR3 length equals 16 residues. The trim removed 5 bases at V and 4 bases at J, leaving 8 bases unmatched.

This chain links TRBV29-1 with TRBJ2-7, with 7 bases aligning to TRBD1. Germline V CDR1 and CDR2: SQVTM, ANQGSEA. V trimming: 8 bases; J trimming: 0 bases; junction bases outside the gene matches: 4. The CDR3 sequence is 12 residues long. In nucleotides, the CDR3 is TGCAGCCTCCGGGACAGCTCCTACGAGCAGTACTTC. Protein: CSLRDSSYEQYF.

This clone showed up just once. V usage is TRBV24-1 and J usage is TRBJ1-5; D is uncertain. Trimming cost V 3 bases and J 1 base, with 9 bases left between them. This CDR3 is 15 amino acids long. The germline V gene encodes CDR1 KGHDR and CDR2 SFDVKD. Here the CDR3 DNA reads TGTGCCACCAGTGATGGAGGAGGGAGCAATCAGCCCCAGCATTTT. This encodes CATSDGGGSNQPQHF.

The V gene is TRBV5-1, the J gene TRBJ2-2, with a possible D match to TRBD2 (6 bases). Germline V gene sequence: CDR1 SGHRS, CDR2 YFSETQ. This CDR3 spans 16 amino acids. Trimming removed 0 bases at V and 0 bases at J, with 9 bases between. In nucleotides, the CDR3 is TGCGCCAGCAGCTTGGAAGGCGGGGCGAACACCGGGGAGCTGTTTTTT. Residues: CASSLEGGANTGELFF.